This entry is about one T cell receptor (beta chain). The data were taken from a study of control samples from healthy donors and cancer patients. Some clones are missing from TCRdb's copy, which holds only in-frame ones; the method was immunoSEQ multiplex PCR. The sample lists about 75,000 clones, around 95% seen once, with approximately 6% in the top ten. The germline V gene has CDR1 SGHDT and CDR2 YYEEEE. This CDR3 spans 15 amino acids. V was clipped by 7 bases and J by 6 bases; unmatched bases: 14. Material for sequencing was blood. The chain employs TRBV5-6 and TRBJ2-7; 9 bases match TRBD2. The origin of this receptor is a woman between 40 and 50 years old in good health. CDR3 region: CASPTQLAGPGEQYF. In nucleotides, the CDR3 is TGTGCCAGCCCCACCCAGCTAGCGGGGCCGGGCGAGCAGTACTTC.